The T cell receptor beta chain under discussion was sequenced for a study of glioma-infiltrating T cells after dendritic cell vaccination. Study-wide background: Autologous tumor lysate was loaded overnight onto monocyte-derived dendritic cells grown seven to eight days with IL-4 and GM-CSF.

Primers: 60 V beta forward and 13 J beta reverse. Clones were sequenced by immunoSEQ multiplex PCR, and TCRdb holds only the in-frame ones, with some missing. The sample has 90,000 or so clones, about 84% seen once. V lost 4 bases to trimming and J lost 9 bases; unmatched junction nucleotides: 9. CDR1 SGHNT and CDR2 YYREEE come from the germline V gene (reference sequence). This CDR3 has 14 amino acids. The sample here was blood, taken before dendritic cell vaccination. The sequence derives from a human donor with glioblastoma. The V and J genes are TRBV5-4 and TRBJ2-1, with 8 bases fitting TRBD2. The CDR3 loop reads CASSERGGGVEQFF. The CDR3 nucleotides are TGTGCCAGCAGCGAACGGGGGGGCGGTGTTGAGCAGTTCTTC.